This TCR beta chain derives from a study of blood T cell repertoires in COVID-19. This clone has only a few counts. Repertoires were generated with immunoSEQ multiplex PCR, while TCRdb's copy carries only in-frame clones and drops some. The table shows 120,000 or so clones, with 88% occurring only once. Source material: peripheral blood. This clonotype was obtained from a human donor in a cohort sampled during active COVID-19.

The CDR3 DNA follows: TGCGCCAGCAGTGACAGGGATCAGCCCCAGCATTTT. Its translation is CASSDRDQPQHF. This chain joins TRBV10-1 and TRBJ1-5; a weak D match, TRBD1 (5 bases). Germline V gene sequence: CDR1 WNHNN, CDR2 SYGVQD (reference sequence). The CDR3 sequence is 12 residues long. V was trimmed by 3 bases and J by 5 bases, leaving 5 bases between them.